Following are 18 T cell receptor beta chains from one sample sequenced in a study of T cell responses to AZD1222 COVID-19 vaccine. The assay was immunoSEQ multiplex PCR, and TCRdb's table has in-frame clones only and misses some. The sample yields about 110,000 clones, around 84% seen once. The sample here was peripheral blood, taken on day 0 of AZD1222 vaccination. The receptors come from an adult in good health.

In DNA form, the CDR3 reads TGTGCCAGCAGTACCAGGGGGTATGGAAACACCATATATTTT. Amino acids: CASSTRGYGNTIYF. The chain uses TRBV6-6 and TRBJ1-3; the match to TRBD1 covers 7 bases. This CDR3 has 14 amino acids. Germline loops: CDR1 MNHNY, CDR2 SVGAGI (reference sequence). The V segment lost 5 bases and the J segment 3 bases; nucleotides outside the gene matches: 4.

The chain employs TRBV19 and TRBJ1-1; 8 bases map to TRBD1. The length of the CDR3 is 14 residues. The V gene's germline CDR1 is LNHDA and CDR2 SQIVND (reference sequence). V trimming: 7 bases; J trimming: 4 bases; junction bases outside the gene matches: 8. The CDR3 DNA reads TGTGCCAGTACCCCGGACAGGGTAGTCACTGAAGCTTTCTTT. This encodes CASTPDRVVTEAFF. Based on the CDR3 plus reference TRBV19 and TRBJ1-1, the full variable domain is DGGITQSPKYLFRKEGQNVTLSCEQNLNHDAMYWYRQDPGQGLRLIYYSQIVNDFQKGDIAEGYSVSREKKESFPLTVTSAQKNPTAFYLCASTPDRVVTEAFFGQGTRLTVV.

The chain couples TRBV5-1 to TRBJ2-5, with unresolved D. This CDR3 is 14 amino acids long. Trimming took 2 bases from V and 5 from J, leaving 13 bases between them. Per germline, CDR1 SGHRS and CDR2 YFSETQ. The CDR3 reads CASSFLGHGETQYF. As DNA, the CDR3 is TGCGCCAGCAGCTTCCTGGGCCACGGGGAGACCCAGTACTTC.

The genes are TRBV7-2 and TRBJ2-7; D is uncertain. V was cut by 1 base and J by 2 bases, with 15 bases left in between. CDR1 is SGHTA, CDR2 FQGNSA, per germline. The CDR3 totals 16 residues. The CDR3 bases are TGTGCCAGCAGCTTAGAAACGGGTACAGTTGCCTACGAGCAGTACTTC. It specifies CASSLETGTVAYEQYF.

The CDR3 sequence: CASSKGQIRREKLFF. CDR3 coding DNA: TGTGCCAGCAGTAAAGGCCAGATAAGGAGAGAAAAACTGTTTTTT. The chain uses TRBV25-1 and TRBJ1-4; D is unresolved. The CDR3 loop spans 15 amino acids. Deletions cut 5 bases from V and 8 bases from J, with 18 bases between. CDR1 and CDR2 (germline): MGHDK, SYGVNS.

This clone has just a few counts. The rearrangement links TRBV5-4 to TRBJ1-1, with 8 bases matching TRBD1. The CDR3 totals 16 residues. With 4 bases clipped from V and 6 bases from J, the junction kept 14 bases outside the gene matches. Germline assignment: CDR1 SGHNT and CDR2 YYREEE (reference sequence). Here the CDR3 DNA reads TGTGCCAGCAGCAGCGGTGGTGTACAGGGGGTCGCTGAAGCTTTCTTT. Protein product: CASSSGGVQGVAEAFF. The variable domain in full, with the rest retrieved from reference TRBV5-4 and TRBJ1-1, is ETGVTQSPTHLIKTRGQQVTLRCSSQSGHNTVSWYQQALGQGPQFIFQYYREEENGRGNFPPRFSGLQFPNYSSELNVNALELDDSALYLCASSSGGVQGVAEAFFGQGTRLTVV.

The CDR3 DNA sequence: TGTGCCAGCAAATCCGGGACAGGGTCGGGAAACACCATATATTTT. Protein sequence: CASKSGTGSGNTIYF. The chain employs TRBV7-8 and TRBJ1-3; 9 bases are a match to TRBD1. There are 15 residues in the CDR3. With V trimmed by 7 bases and J by 4 bases, 8 bases remained unmatched. Germline CDR1 is SGHVS and CDR2 is FQNEAQ.

V and J are TRBV27 and TRBJ2-2; D uncertain. Deletions cut 2 bases from V and 1 base from J, with 5 bases between. Germline assignment: CDR1 MNHEY and CDR2 SMNVEV (reference sequence). This CDR3 contains 14 residues. CDR3 sequence (DNA): TGTGCCAGCAGTTTACGTTGGAACACCGGGGAGCTGTTTTTT. Amino acids: CASSLRWNTGELFF.

The chain recombines TRBV27 with TRBJ2-3; the D gene is possibly TRBD2 (6 bases). Germline CDR1 MNHEY, CDR2 SMNVEV (reference sequence). The V and J ends lost 4 bases and 4 bases respectively, with 15 bases between them. The CDR3 consists of 15 residues. The CDR3 DNA sequence: TGTGCCAGCAGTTCATTCTCTCCGGGGGCAGATACGCAGTATTTT. This codes for CASSSFSPGADTQYF.

This clone has only one observation. The chain recombines TRBV20-1 with TRBJ1-5; no reliable D call. With 3 bases removed from V and 3 bases from J, the gap between germline ends came to 9 bases. This CDR3 is built from 13 residues. Germline CDR1 reads DFQATT; CDR2 reads SNEGSKA (reference sequence). The DNA for the CDR3 is TGCAGTGCTAGTCCCCAAGTCAATCAGCCCCAGCATTTT. Translating it yields CSASPQVNQPQHF.

V gene TRBV19 combines with J gene TRBJ1-2; 8 nucleotides agree with TRBD1. J lost 4 bases, V lost 4 bases, and 8 bases had no gene match. CDR3 size: 15 residues. Germline-derived CDR1 and CDR2 are LNHDA and SQIVND (reference sequence). The CDR3 DNA sequence: TGTGCCAGTAGTAGGAGGGACAGGCGGTCCTATGGCTACACCTTC. Residues: CASSRRDRRSYGYTF.

This chain connects TRBV28 to TRBJ2-7; 8 positions match TRBD1. This CDR3 spans 15 amino acids. The germline gives CDR1 MDHEN, CDR2 SYDVKM. V gave up 3 bases and J gave up 6 bases; unmatched junction bases: 10. The CDR3 protein is CASSFRTGSRVEQYF. The CDR3 DNA follows: TGTGCCAGCAGTTTCCGGACAGGGTCACGGGTCGAGCAGTACTTC.

The chain links TRBV7-9 to TRBJ1-5; D ambiguous. The CDR3 is made up of 15 amino acids. CDR1 is SEHNR and CDR2 is FQNEAQ in the germline V gene (reference sequence). V lost 6 bases to trimming and J lost 2 bases, with 14 bases between them. CDR3 residues: CASSRSNPGNQPQHF. CDR3 nucleotide sequence: TGTGCCAGCAGTCGGTCCAATCCTGGCAATCAGCCCCAGCATTTT. The whole variable domain, remainder taken from reference TRBV7-9 and TRBJ1-5, is DTGVSQNPRHKITKRGQNVTFRCDPISEHNRLYWYRQTLGQGPEFLTYFQNEAQLEKSRLLSDRFSAERPKGSFSTLEIQRTEQGDSAMYLCASSRSNPGNQPQHFGDGTRLSIL.

The V gene is TRBV12-3 or TRBV12-4, the J gene TRBJ1-1, with 9 nucleotides matching TRBD1. There are 13 residues in the CDR3. After removal of 6 bases from V and 5 bases from J, the junction contained 4 bases not matched to a gene. This CDR3 reads CASRPTGGTEAFF. CDR3 DNA sequence: TGTGCCAGCAGGCCGACAGGGGGAACTGAAGCTTTCTTT.

This chain uses TRBV2 with TRBJ1-3, with TRBD1 matching over 7 bases. Losses at the gene ends were 5 bases for V and 3 bases for J; bases not matched to a gene: 7. The CDR3 covers 15 residues. Germline V CDR1 and CDR2: SNHLY, FYNNEI. CDR3 sequence (DNA): TGTGCCAGCAGTCCTGAGAGGGGGCGTGGAAACACCATATATTTT. Protein sequence: CASSPERGRGNTIYF.

This chain links TRBV7-2 with TRBJ2-5, with 7 bases fitting TRBD2. This CDR3 spans 14 amino acids. The V and J ends lost 5 bases and 2 bases, in that order; junction bases with no gene match: 5. Germline CDR1 and CDR2: SGHTA and FQGNSA. The CDR3 region has the DNA TGTGCCAGCAGCCCCCCCGGGGGGCAAGAGACCCAGTACTTC. Encoded protein: CASSPPGGQETQYF. Full variable domain (outside the CDR3, taken from reference TRBV7-2 and TRBJ2-5): GAGVSQSPSNKVTEKGKDVELRCDPISGHTALYWYRQSLGQGLEFLIYFQGNSAPDKSGLPSDRFSAERTGGSVSTLTIQRTQQEDSAVYLCASSPPGGQETQYFGPGTRLLVL.

This clone appeared a single time. The rearrangement uses TRBV6-5 and TRBJ2-2; D gene unclear. CDR1 MNHEY and CDR2 SVGAGI come from the germline V gene. V lost 10 bases and J 3 bases, leaving 12 bases between the germline ends. This CDR3 spans 13 amino acids. The CDR3 here is CATPPQYTGELFF. The CDR3 nucleotides are TGTGCCACCCCCCCCCAATACACCGGGGAGCTGTTTTTT.

The chain joins TRBV11-3 to TRBJ1-1, with D possibly matching TRBD1 (5 bases). CDR1 and CDR2 from the germline V gene are SGHNT and YENEEA. There are 19 residues in the CDR3. Trimming took off 0 bases at V and 4 bases at J, with 24 bases between the two ends. The CDR3 sequence: CASSLDLGFWGSSFTEAFF. The CDR3 DNA reads as TGTGCCAGCAGCTTAGATCTTGGGTTCTGGGGGTCGTCGTTCACTGAAGCTTTCTTT.